A single sample is the source of the 12 T cell receptor beta chains below, sequenced in a study of identical twins. TCRdb re-called the 5' RACE reads through MiXCR, storing one row per CDR3 protein. Of about 530,000 distinct CDR3 sequences listed, 20% to 25% are singletons. These same records also appear under a second study, on yellow fever vaccine responses in identical twins.

The sequenced sample was CD4+ T cells sorted from blood. All receptors derive from a woman aged 18-29 years in good health.

The V gene is TRBV7-9, the J gene TRBJ2-7, with 13 bases aligning to TRBD2. The CDR3 runs to 16 residues. Germline V lookup: CDR1 SEHNR, CDR2 FQNEAQ (reference sequence). With 1 base clipped from V and 5 bases from J, the junction kept 5 bases outside the gene matches. CDR3 nucleotide sequence: TGTGCCAGCAGCTTAGGGACTAGCGGGAGAACCAACGAGCAGTACTTC. Translating gives CASSLGTSGRTNEQYF.

This clonotype was picked up a small number of times. One end of the junction does not line up with germline, which may come from a read error. V is TRBV5-1 and J is TRBJ1-2, with D uncertain. The CDR3 sequence is 15 residues long. Germline values: CDR1 SGHRS, CDR2 YFSETQ. This CDR3 is CASSLAGSPNYGYTF. For the CDR3, the DNA is TGCGCCAGCAGTTTGGCTGGGTCCCCTAACTATGGCTACACCTTC.

This clonotype has more than one count but fewer than ten. The chain combines TRBV6-1 with TRBJ2-1; 9 nucleotides agree with TRBD2. Unmatched junction bases numbered 10, after V lost 10 bases and J lost 3 bases. The CDR3 has 15 amino acids. Germline lookup yields CDR1 MNHNS and CDR2 SASEGT. The CDR3 spells CATKPEAGGYNEQFF. DNA for the CDR3: TGTGCCACGAAACCGGAAGCGGGAGGCTACAATGAGCAGTTCTTC.

V and J are TRBV6-1 and TRBJ2-1, with 10 bases aligning to TRBD1. This CDR3 comprises 14 residues. CDR1 is MNHNS, CDR2 SASEGT, per germline. Trimming took 6 bases from V and 8 from J; bases not matched to a gene: 7. CDR3 sequence: CASSSVDRGHEQFF. The CDR3 DNA reads TGTGCCAGCAGCTCCGTCGACAGGGGGCATGAGCAGTTCTTC.

The chain joins TRBV7-9 to TRBJ2-3, with TRBD1 identical over 10 bases. Germline values: CDR1 SEHNR, CDR2 FQNEAQ (reference sequence). Germline trimming cut 5 bases from V and 0 bases from J; bases unmatched to any gene: 5. The CDR3 has 16 residues. The CDR3 DNA sequence: TGTGCCAGCAGCCTAGGGGACAGGGGTAGCACAGATACGCAGTATTTT. This sequence encodes CASSLGDRGSTDTQYF. Filled out from reference TRBV7-9 and TRBJ2-3, the complete variable domain reads DTGVSQNPRHKITKRGQNVTFRCDPISEHNRLYWYRQTLGQGPEFLTYFQNEAQLEKSRLLSDRFSAERPKGSFSTLEIQRTEQGDSAMYLCASSLGDRGSTDTQYFGPGTRLTVL.

CDR3 residues: CASSRDGLSPREQFF. As DNA, the CDR3 is TGTGCCAGCAGCAGAGATGGACTATCCCCCCGTGAGCAGTTCTTC. V and J are TRBV11-2 and TRBJ2-1, with a possible D match to TRBD2 (6 bases). The CDR3 runs 15 residues. V lost 5 bases and J lost 9, with 20 bases in between. The germline V gene has CDR1 SGHAT and CDR2 FQNNGV. Drawing the rest from reference TRBV11-2 and TRBJ2-1, the complete variable domain is EAGVAQSPRYKIIEKRQSVAFWCNPISGHATLYWYQQILGQGPKLLIQFQNNGVVDDSQLPKDRFSAERLKGVDSTLKIQPAKLEDSAVYLCASSRDGLSPREQFFGPGTRLTVL.

The gene calls are TRBV5-1 and TRBJ2-1; 8 bases align to TRBD1. Trimming at V came to 4 bases and at J to 10 bases, leaving 7 bases not matched to a gene. Germline CDR1 and CDR2: SGHRS and YFSETQ. The CDR3 consists of 13 residues. CDR3: CASSHRTGREQFF. CDR3 nucleotide sequence: TGCGCCAGCAGCCATCGGACAGGGAGGGAGCAGTTCTTC. The whole variable domain, filled in from reference TRBV5-1 and TRBJ2-1, reads KAGVTQTPRYLIKTRGQQVTLSCSPISGHRSVSWYQQTPGQGLQFLFEYFSETQRNKGNFPGRFSGRQFSNSRSEMNVSTLELGDSALYLCASSHRTGREQFFGPGTRLTVL.

This clonotype was detected a few times. CDR3 DNA: TGTGCCAGCACCGCCGGGACTCCCACCTACAATGAGCAGTTCTTC. Translated: CASTAGTPTYNEQFF. The genes are TRBV12-3 or TRBV12-4 and TRBJ2-1; maybe TRBD2 (6 bases). This CDR3 has 15 residues. Trimming pared 7 bases from V and 2 bases from J, leaving 15 bases between.

The chain links TRBV24-1 to TRBJ2-5; TRBD1 matches at 9 bases. Looked up from germline, CDR1 is KGHDR and CDR2 is SFDVKD. Trimming removed 4 bases from V and 3 bases from J; junction bases left unmatched: 5. This CDR3 is built from 15 residues. This CDR3 is CATSEKQGAKETQYF. As DNA, the CDR3 is TGTGCCACCAGTGAAAAACAGGGGGCGAAAGAGACCCAGTACTTC.

The chain carries TRBV12-3 or TRBV12-4 and TRBJ1-5, with D perhaps matching TRBD1 (6 bases). V dropped 5 bases and J dropped 7 bases, with 12 bases sitting between them. The length of the CDR3 is 13 residues. CDR3 in DNA: TGTGCCAGCAGTGAGGGGGTCGGGCAGCCCCAGCATTTT. The encoded protein is CASSEGVGQPQHF.

This clonotype was seen many times. The chain joins TRBV12-3 or TRBV12-4 to TRBJ1-2; D unclear. This CDR3 spans 13 amino acids. V was clipped by 11 bases and J by 6 bases, with 19 bases between them. The CDR3 DNA reads TGTGCCTGTTACTCTGACCCGTTCCATGGCTACACCTTC. Translating gives CACYSDPFHGYTF.

A few counts support this clonotype. The chain has TRBV10-3 and TRBJ2-7; TRBD1 might be the D (6 bases). The CDR3 contains 15 residues. Germline V gene data show CDR1 as ENHRY and CDR2 as SYGVKD. V shed 3 bases and J shed 6 bases, with 18 bases lying between them. CDR3 residues: CAISDARWTESEQYV. CDR3 DNA sequence: TGTGCCATCAGTGACGCCCGGTGGACAGAATCCGAGCAGTACGTC.